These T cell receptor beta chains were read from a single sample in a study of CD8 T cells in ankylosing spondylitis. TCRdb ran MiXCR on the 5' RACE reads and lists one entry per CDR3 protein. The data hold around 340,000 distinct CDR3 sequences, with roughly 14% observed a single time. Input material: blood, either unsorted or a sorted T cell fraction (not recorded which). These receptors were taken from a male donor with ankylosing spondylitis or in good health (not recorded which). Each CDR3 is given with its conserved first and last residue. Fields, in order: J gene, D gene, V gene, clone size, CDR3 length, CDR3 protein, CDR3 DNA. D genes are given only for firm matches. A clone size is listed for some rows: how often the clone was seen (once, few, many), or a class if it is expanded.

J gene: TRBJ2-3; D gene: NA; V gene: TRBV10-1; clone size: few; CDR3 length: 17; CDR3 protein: CASTRAHLDHSTDTQYF; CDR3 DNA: TGCGCCAGCACTCGGGCCCACCTCGACCATAGCACAGATACGCAGTATTTT
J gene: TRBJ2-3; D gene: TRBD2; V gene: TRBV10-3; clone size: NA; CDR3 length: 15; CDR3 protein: CAISASSGDTDTQYF; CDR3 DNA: TGTGCCATCAGTGCGTCTAGCGGGGACACAGATACGCAGTATTTT
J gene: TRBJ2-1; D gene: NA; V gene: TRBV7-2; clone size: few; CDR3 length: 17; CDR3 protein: CASSLGSFIRPYNEQFF; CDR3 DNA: TGTGCCAGCAGCTTAGGCAGTTTTATCCGGCCGTACAATGAGCAGTTCTTC
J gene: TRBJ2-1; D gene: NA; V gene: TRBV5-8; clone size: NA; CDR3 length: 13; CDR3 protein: CASPNAGGNEQFF; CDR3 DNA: TGTGCCAGCCCCAATGCGGGTGGGAATGAGCAGTTCTTC
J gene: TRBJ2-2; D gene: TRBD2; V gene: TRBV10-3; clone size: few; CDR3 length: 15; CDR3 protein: CASHHGGAPPGELFF; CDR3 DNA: TGTGCCTCGCATCACGGGGGGGCCCCCCCCGGGGAGCTGTTTTTT
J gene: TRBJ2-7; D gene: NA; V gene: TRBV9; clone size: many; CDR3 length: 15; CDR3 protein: CASSASLATRYEQYF; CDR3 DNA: TGTGCCAGCAGCGCCTCACTAGCAACTAGATACGAGCAGTACTTC
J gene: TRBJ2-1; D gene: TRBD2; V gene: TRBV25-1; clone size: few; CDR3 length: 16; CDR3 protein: CASSEWRGVSYNEQFF; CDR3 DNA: TGTGCCAGCAGTGAATGGCGGGGGGTTTCCTACAATGAGCAGTTCTTC
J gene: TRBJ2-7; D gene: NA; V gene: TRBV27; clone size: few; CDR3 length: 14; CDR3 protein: CASSSSPGPYEQYF; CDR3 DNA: TGTGCCAGCAGTTCATCTCCGGGTCCCTACGAGCAGTACTTC
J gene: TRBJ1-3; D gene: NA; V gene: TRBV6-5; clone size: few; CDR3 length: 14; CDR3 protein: CASSYRDSGKTIYF; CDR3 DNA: TGTGCCAGCAGTTACAGGGACTCTGGAAAAACCATATATTTT
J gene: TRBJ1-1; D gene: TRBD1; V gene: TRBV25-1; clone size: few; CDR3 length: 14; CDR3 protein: CASVRGQGATEAFF; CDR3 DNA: TGTGCCAGCGTTAGGGGGCAGGGCGCCACTGAAGCTTTCTTT
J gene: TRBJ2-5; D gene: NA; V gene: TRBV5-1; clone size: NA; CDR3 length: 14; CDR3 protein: CASSERGREETQYF; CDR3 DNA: TGCGCCAGCAGCGAACGGGGACGTGAAGAGACCCAGTACTTC
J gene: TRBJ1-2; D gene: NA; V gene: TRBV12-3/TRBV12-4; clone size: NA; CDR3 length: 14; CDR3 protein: CASSSTFPNYGYTF; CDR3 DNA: TGTGCCAGCAGCAGTACATTCCCCAACTATGGCTACACCTTC
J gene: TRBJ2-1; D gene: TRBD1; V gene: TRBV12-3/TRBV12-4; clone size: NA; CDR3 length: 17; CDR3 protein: CASRPLRWGQGANEQFF; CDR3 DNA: TGTGCCAGCAGACCTCTGCGATGGGGACAGGGTGCCAATGAGCAGTTCTTC
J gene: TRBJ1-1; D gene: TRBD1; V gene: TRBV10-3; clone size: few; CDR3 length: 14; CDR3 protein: CAISEHQGVTEAFF; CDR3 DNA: TGTGCCATCAGTGAACACCAGGGGGTGACTGAAGCTTTCTTT
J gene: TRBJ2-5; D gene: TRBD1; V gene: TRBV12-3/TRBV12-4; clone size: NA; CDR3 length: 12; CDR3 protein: CASRSSTGPQYF; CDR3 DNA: TGTGCCAGCAGATCCTCGACAGGGCCCCAGTACTTC
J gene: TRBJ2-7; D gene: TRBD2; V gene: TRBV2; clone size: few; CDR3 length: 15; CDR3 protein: CASSDRGDGSYEQYF; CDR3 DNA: TGTGCCAGCAGTGACCGGGGGGACGGGTCCTACGAGCAGTACTTC
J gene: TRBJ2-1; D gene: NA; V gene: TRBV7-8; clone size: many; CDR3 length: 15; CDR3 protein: CASSSERASYNEQFF; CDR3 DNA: TGTGCCAGCAGCTCAGAGAGGGCCTCCTACAATGAGCAGTTCTTC
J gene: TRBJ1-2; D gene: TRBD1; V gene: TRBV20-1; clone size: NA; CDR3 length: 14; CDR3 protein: CSARGPGTDYGYTF; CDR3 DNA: TGCAGTGCTAGAGGACCTGGGACAGACTATGGCTACACCTTC
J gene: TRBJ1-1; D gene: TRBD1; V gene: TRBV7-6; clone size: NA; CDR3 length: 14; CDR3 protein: CASSLDQGGTEAFF; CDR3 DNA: TGTGCCAGCAGCTTAGACCAGGGGGGGACTGAAGCTTTCTTT
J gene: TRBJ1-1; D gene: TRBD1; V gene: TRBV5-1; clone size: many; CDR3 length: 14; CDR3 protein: CASSLTGEDTEAFF; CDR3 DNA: TGCGCCAGCAGCTTGACAGGGGAGGACACTGAAGCTTTCTTT
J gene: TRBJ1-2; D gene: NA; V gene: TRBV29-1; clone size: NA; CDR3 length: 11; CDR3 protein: CSVTGNYGYTF; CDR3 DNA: TGCAGCGTCACAGGGAACTATGGCTACACCTTC
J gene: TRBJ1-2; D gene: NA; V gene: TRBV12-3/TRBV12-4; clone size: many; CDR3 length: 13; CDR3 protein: CASNRAASYGYTF; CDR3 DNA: TGTGCCAGCAACAGGGCGGCCTCGTATGGCTACACCTTC
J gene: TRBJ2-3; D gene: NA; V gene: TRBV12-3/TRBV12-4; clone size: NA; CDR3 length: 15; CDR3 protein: CASRWEGDRTDTQYF; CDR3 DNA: TGTGCCAGCAGATGGGAAGGTGATAGGACAGATACGCAGTATTTT
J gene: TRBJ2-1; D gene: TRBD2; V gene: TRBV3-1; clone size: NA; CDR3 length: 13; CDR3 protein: CASSLGLALEQFF; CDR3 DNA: TGTGCCAGCAGCCTAGGACTAGCGCTTGAGCAGTTCTTC
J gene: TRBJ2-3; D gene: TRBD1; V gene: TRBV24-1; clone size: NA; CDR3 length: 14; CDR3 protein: CATSAGGSTDTQYF; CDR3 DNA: TGTGCCACCAGTGCAGGGGGTAGTACAGATACGCAGTATTTT
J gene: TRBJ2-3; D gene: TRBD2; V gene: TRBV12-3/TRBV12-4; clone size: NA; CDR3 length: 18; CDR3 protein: CASRPLTSGVTSTDTQYF; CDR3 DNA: TGTGCCAGCAGGCCGCTTACTAGCGGGGTTACTAGCACAGATACGCAGTATTTT
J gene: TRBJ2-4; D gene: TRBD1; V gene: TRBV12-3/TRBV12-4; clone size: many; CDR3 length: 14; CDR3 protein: CASRAGTDKNIQYF; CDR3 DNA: TGTGCCAGCAGAGCCGGGACAGATAAAAACATTCAGTACTTC
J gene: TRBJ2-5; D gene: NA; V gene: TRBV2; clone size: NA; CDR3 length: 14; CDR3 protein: CASSAHGPGGTQYF; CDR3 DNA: TGTGCCAGCAGTGCTCACGGACCCGGAGGGACCCAGTACTTC
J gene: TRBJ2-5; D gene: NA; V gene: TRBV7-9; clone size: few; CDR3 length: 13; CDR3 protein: CASMRRGQETQYF; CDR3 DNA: TGTGCCAGCATGCGGCGGGGCCAAGAGACCCAGTACTTC
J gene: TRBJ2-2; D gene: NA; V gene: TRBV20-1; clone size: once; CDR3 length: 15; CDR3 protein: CSASGRGSKTGELFF; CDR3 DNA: TGCAGTGCTAGTGGCAGGGGATCCAAAACCGGGGAGCTGTTTTTT
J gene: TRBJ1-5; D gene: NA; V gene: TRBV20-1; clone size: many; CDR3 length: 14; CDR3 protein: CSASMGQSNQPQHF; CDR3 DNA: TGCAGTGCTAGTATGGGTCAGAGCAATCAGCCCCAGCATTTT